Listed here are 18 T cell receptor beta chains from one sample, sequenced in a study of cytomegalovirus exposure and HLA in healthy donors. The protocol was immunoSEQ multiplex PCR, while the TCRdb copy is restricted to in-frame clones and leaves out a portion. Of 180,000 or so clones in the sample, around 84% were seen once. The sequenced sample was PBMCs. The receptors stem from a young woman in good health and CMV-seropositive.

This chain joins TRBV25-1 and TRBJ2-2; a weak D match, TRBD2 (5 bases). Trimming shortened V by 6 bases and J by 6 bases, and 23 bases separated the two germline ends. CDR1 and CDR2 (germline): MGHDK, SYGVNS. The CDR3 totals 17 residues. CDR3 DNA: TGTGCCAGCAGCCCGACGCGGGCGGCCGACTTCTCCGGGGAGCTGTTTTTT. Amino acids: CASSPTRAADFSGELFF. Looking up the rest from reference TRBV25-1 and TRBJ2-2 gives the full variable domain: EADIYQTPRYLVIGTGKKITLECSQTMGHDKMYWYQQDPGMELHLIHYSYGVNSTEKGDLSSESTVSRIRTEHFPLTLESARPSHTSQYLCASSPTRAADFSGELFFGEGSRLTVL.

The chain links TRBV15 to TRBJ2-1; TRBD2 aligns across 10 bases. The CDR3 has 15 residues. J lost 5 bases, V lost 1 base, and 2 bases had no gene match. Germline V gene sequence: CDR1 LNHNV, CDR2 YYDKDF (reference sequence). The CDR3 coding sequence is TGTGCCACCAGCAGAGTACTAGCGGGGAACAATGAGCAGTTCTTC. It specifies CATSRVLAGNNEQFF.

The rearrangement links TRBV28 to TRBJ2-3; TRBD2 matches at 10 bases. Germline CDR1 MDHEN, CDR2 SYDVKM. The ends lost 5 bases at V and 7 bases at J; junction bases unmatched: 9. This CDR3 contains 15 residues. The CDR3 DNA reads TGTGCCAGCAGTCCCCTAGCGGGAGTATTTTATACGCAGTATTTT. This codes for CASSPLAGVFYTQYF.

The chain recombines TRBV5-1 with TRBJ2-7; 7 positions agree with TRBD1. Germline lookup yields CDR1 SGHRS and CDR2 YFSETQ. V lost 4 bases, J lost 4 bases, and 5 bases stayed unmatched. The CDR3 sequence is 13 residues long. The DNA for the CDR3 is TGCGCCAGCAGCGTACAACAGGGGTACGAGCAGTACTTC. It specifies CASSVQQGYEQYF.

The chain couples TRBV10-1 to TRBJ2-2; the D gene is possibly TRBD2 (6 bases). Trimming cost V 4 bases and J 6 bases, with 12 bases left between them. Germline V gene data show CDR1 as WNHNN and CDR2 as SYGVQD (reference sequence). The CDR3 contains 14 residues. CDR3 bases: TGCGCCAGCAGTGGGACTTCGGGGGCCGGGGAGCTGTTTTTT. Its protein is CASSGTSGAGELFF.

V is TRBV27 and J is TRBJ1-2, with TRBD1 identical over 7 bases. The CDR3 runs to 14 residues. Germline CDR1 reads MNHEY; CDR2 reads SMNVEV (reference sequence). J was trimmed by 6 bases and V by 0 bases; bases with no gene match: 4. The CDR3 sequence is CASSLSRTGDGYTF. CDR3 bases: TGTGCCAGCAGTTTATCCCGGACAGGTGATGGCTACACCTTC.

The rearrangement uses TRBV6-1 and TRBJ2-3; D is unresolved. V was clipped by 7 bases and J by 5 bases, with 7 bases between them. Looked up from germline, CDR1 is MNHNS and CDR2 is SASEGT. The CDR3 contains 11 residues. This CDR3 reads CASIYLDTQYF. For the CDR3, the DNA is TGTGCCAGCATTTATTTAGATACGCAGTATTTT.

This chain links TRBV9 with TRBJ2-2; the D gene is possibly TRBD2 (6 bases). This CDR3 is built from 17 residues. The V gene lost 0 bases and the J gene lost 5 bases, with 17 bases spanning the gap. The germline gives CDR1 SGDLS, CDR2 YYNGEE. CDR3: CASSVAPPSAGTGELFF. The CDR3 DNA sequence: TGTGCCAGCAGCGTAGCGCCTCCTAGCGCGGGGACCGGGGAGCTGTTTTTT. Full variable domain (rest looked up from reference TRBV9 and TRBJ2-2): DSGVTQTPKHLITATGQRVTLRCSPRSGDLSVYWYQQSLDQGLQFLIQYYNGEERAKGNILERFSAQQFPDLHSELNLSSLELGDSALYFCASSVAPPSAGTGELFFGEGSRLTVL.

The CDR3 spells CSVISRLAANNEQFF. The CDR3 nucleotides are TGCAGCGTTATTTCTCGGCTAGCGGCCAACAATGAGCAGTTCTTC. The genes are TRBV29-1 and TRBJ2-1; 7 bases match TRBD2. V was clipped by 5 bases and J by 5 bases; unmatched bases: 12. Germline V lookup: CDR1 SQVTM, CDR2 ANQGSEA. The CDR3 is 15 residues long.

This clone was observed a single time. V is TRBV29-1 and J is TRBJ1-1; D not certain. The length of the CDR3 is 13 residues. V gave up 3 bases and J gave up 0 bases, with 8 bases separating them. Per the germline V gene, CDR1 is SQVTM and CDR2 is ANQGSEA. The CDR3 DNA follows: TGCAGCGTTGAGAGACACCTGAACACTGAAGCTTTCTTT. Residues: CSVERHLNTEAFF.

This chain connects TRBV5-1 to TRBJ1-1, with a possible D match to TRBD1 (5 bases). Trimming pared 4 bases from V and 3 bases from J, leaving 16 bases between. Per the germline V gene, CDR1 is SGHRS and CDR2 is YFSETQ. The CDR3 extends over 15 amino acids. DNA for the CDR3: TGCGCCAGCAGCCAAGAATTCGGGGGGGACACTGAAGCTTTCTTT. It specifies CASSQEFGGDTEAFF.

The gene calls are TRBV6-1 and TRBJ2-1, with 8 bases matching TRBD1. This CDR3 contains 16 residues. Losses at the gene ends were 3 bases for V and 4 bases for J; bases not matched to a gene: 8. Per the germline V gene, CDR1 is MNHNS and CDR2 is SASEGT. The CDR3 DNA sequence: TGTGCCAGCAGTGAGCCAGGGGGCCCAAAATACAATGAGCAGTTCTTC. It is translated as CASSEPGGPKYNEQFF.

This clone was seen more than once but under ten times. This chain links TRBV5-6 with TRBJ1-1; 7 positions match TRBD1. Per germline, CDR1 SGHDT and CDR2 YYEEEE. Trimming at V came to 2 bases and at J to 13 bases, leaving 5 bases not matched to a gene. There are 11 residues in the CDR3. Here the CDR3 reads CASSLGGRGFF. The DNA of the CDR3 is TGTGCCAGCAGCTTAGGGGGCCGGGGTTTCTTT.

The chain links TRBV27 to TRBJ2-5, with 13 bases that match TRBD2. CDR1 is MNHEY and CDR2 is SMNVEV in the germline V gene (reference sequence). This CDR3 region has 13 residues. Losses at the gene ends were 4 bases for V and 13 bases for J; bases not matched to a gene: 6. The CDR3, as DNA: TGTGCCAGCAGTTCAGGACTAGCGGGAGTATGGTACTTC. It translates to CASSSGLAGVWYF.

The chain carries TRBV5-1 and TRBJ2-1; TRBD2 agrees at 13 bases. From germline, CDR1 is SGHRS and CDR2 YFSETQ. CDR3 length: 15 residues. V trimming: 4 bases; J trimming: 10 bases; junction bases outside the gene matches: 8. CDR3 DNA: TGCGCCAGCAGCCTGGGACTAGCGGGACTAGAAGAGCAGTTCTTC. Protein: CASSLGLAGLEEQFF.

The rearrangement joins TRBV5-6 to TRBJ2-7; 8 bases fit TRBD1. J was trimmed by 5 bases and V by 0 bases; bases with no gene match: 10. Germline V gene sequence: CDR1 SGHDT, CDR2 YYEEEE. This CDR3 spans 16 amino acids. CDR3 sequence reads: CASSLAGQGMGHEQYF. The CDR3 DNA sequence: TGTGCCAGCAGCTTGGCAGGACAGGGAATGGGTCACGAGCAGTACTTC.

The CDR3 loop is CASSLGGSGPYEQYF. CDR3 in DNA: TGCGCCAGCAGCTTGGGAGGTAGCGGCCCCTACGAGCAGTACTTC. V gene TRBV5-1 combines with J gene TRBJ2-7; TRBD2 is a possible D gene (6 bases). CDR1 SGHRS and CDR2 YFSETQ come from the germline V gene. V was clipped by 0 bases and J by 2 bases, with 12 bases between them. The CDR3 is 15 amino acids.

The CDR3 region has the DNA TGTGCCAGCAGTTTGTTAGATAGCAATCAGCCCCAGCATTTT. Amino acids: CASSLLDSNQPQHF. This chain connects TRBV28 to TRBJ1-5; no reliable D call. CDR1 is MDHEN and CDR2 is SYDVKM in the germline V gene. V lost 3 bases to trimming and J lost 0 bases, with 6 bases between them. The length of the CDR3 is 14 residues.